These 32 T cell receptor beta chains were all obtained from the same sample, sequenced in a study of beta chain features in type 1 diabetes. Isolated RNA was reverse transcribed in full, so expressed TCRB transcripts were sequenced. The repertoire was sequenced with immunoSEQ multiplex PCR; TCRdb's copy has only in-frame clones and lacks some. The sample has almost 350,000 clones; 7% to 9% are singletons. The material sequenced was central memory CD4+ T cells from blood. Receptors originate from a woman aged 18 to 35 in good health.

V is TRBV5-1 and J is TRBJ2-1; 12 nucleotides match TRBD2. The germline gives CDR1 SGHRS, CDR2 YFSETQ. After removal of 0 bases from V and 4 bases from J, the junction contained 5 bases not matched to a gene. The CDR3 runs to 17 residues. This chain's CDR3 is CASSLGSSGRVYNEQFF. CDR3 bases: TGCGCCAGCAGCTTGGGGTCTAGCGGGAGGGTTTACAATGAGCAGTTCTTC.

This clone was counted a few times. CDR3 sequence (DNA): TGTGCCAGCAGCCAAGGCGTAGCCTTGGAGCAGTACTTC. As protein: CASSQGVALEQYF. This sequence joins TRBV4-2 and TRBJ2-5, with no clear D. Germline lookup yields CDR1 LGHNA and CDR2 YNFKEQ. Trimming stripped 1 base from V and 11 bases from J, with 14 bases between. CDR3 length: 13 residues.

The CDR3 nucleotides are TGTGCCAGCAGTTTATGGGCTAGCGGGAGGAATGAGCAGTTCTTC. It encodes CASSLWASGRNEQFF. The V gene is TRBV28, the J gene TRBJ2-1; TRBD2 matches 11 bases. J was trimmed by 7 bases and V by 0 bases; bases with no gene match: 2. CDR3 size: 15 residues. Germline CDR1 and CDR2: MDHEN and SYDVKM.

This clone was counted between two and nine times. The V gene is TRBV2, the J gene TRBJ2-5; D unclear. Trimming shortened V by 1 base and J by 7 bases, and 13 bases separated the two germline ends. The CDR3 has 14 amino acids. Germline CDR1 is SNHLY and CDR2 is FYNNEI. CDR3 sequence (DNA): TGTGCCAGCAGTGAAGTTCTGAGAATTGGGACCCAGTACTTC. The encoded protein is CASSEVLRIGTQYF.

This clone has ten or more counts. This sequence joins TRBV6-5 and TRBJ1-1; 9 positions match TRBD1. CDR3 length: 15 amino acids. After removal of 0 bases from V and 3 bases from J, the junction contained 2 bases not matched to a gene. Germline V CDR1 and CDR2: MNHEY, SVGAGI. CDR3 bases: TGTGCCAGCAGTTACTCGAGGACAGGGGACACTGAAGCTTTCTTT. As protein: CASSYSRTGDTEAFF.

The sample holds a few counts of this clone. This chain joins TRBV25-1 and TRBJ2-3; D is possibly TRBD1 (5 bases). This CDR3 comprises 14 residues. Looked up from germline, CDR1 is MGHDK and CDR2 is SYGVNS. V was pared by 6 bases and J by 4 bases, with 14 bases between. Here the CDR3 reads CASRNDQGSDTQYF. CDR3 nucleotides: TGTGCCAGCAGAAATGACCAGGGCTCAGATACGCAGTATTTT. The entire variable domain, with the rest obtained from reference TRBV25-1 and TRBJ2-3, is as follows: EADIYQTPRYLVIGTGKKITLECSQTMGHDKMYWYQQDPGMELHLIHYSYGVNSTEKGDLSSESTVSRIRTEHFPLTLESARPSHTSQYLCASRNDQGSDTQYFGPGTRLTVL.

This chain links TRBV6-6 with TRBJ2-5; 9 bases fit TRBD2. The J segment lost 3 bases and the V segment lost 6 bases, leaving 2 bases of the junction unmatched. CDR1 is MNHNY, CDR2 SVGAGI, per germline (reference sequence). The CDR3 totals 13 residues. The CDR3 DNA is TGTGCCAGCAGGCGACTAGCGGAAGAGACCCAGTACTTC. It translates to CASRRLAEETQYF.

This clone was recorded a few times. The rearrangement links TRBV15 to TRBJ2-5; 10 bases agree with TRBD1. V gave up 1 base and J gave up 5 bases; unmatched junction bases: 4. CDR1 and CDR2 from the germline V gene are LNHNV and YYDKDF (reference sequence). The CDR3 has 15 residues. The CDR3 loop reads CATSRGQGAGETQYF. The CDR3 DNA reads as TGTGCCACCAGCAGAGGACAGGGGGCGGGTGAGACCCAGTACTTC.

The chain joins TRBV9 to TRBJ2-7; no clear D. CDR1 is SGDLS, CDR2 YYNGEE, per germline. This CDR3 region has 12 residues. V lost 4 bases and J 8 bases, leaving 13 bases between the germline ends. The DNA of the CDR3 is TGTGCCAGCAGCCTCCACCCCTGGCAGCAGTACTTC. Encoded protein: CASSLHPWQQYF.

The CDR3 DNA is TGTGCCAGCAGTTTCCGCACTAGCGGGAGGCCCGTAGATACGCAGTATTTT. It codes for CASSFRTSGRPVDTQYF. The rearrangement uses TRBV28 and TRBJ2-3, with TRBD2 matching 12 bases. Unmatched junction bases numbered 9, after V lost 3 bases and J lost 5 bases. This CDR3 has 17 residues. The germline V gene encodes CDR1 MDHEN and CDR2 SYDVKM. Full variable domain (outside the CDR3, taken from reference TRBV28 and TRBJ2-3): DVKVTQSSRYLVKRTGEKVFLECVQDMDHENMFWYRQDPGLGLRLIYFSYDVKMKEKGDIPEGYSVSREKKERFSLILESASTNQTSMYLCASSFRTSGRPVDTQYFGPGTRLTVL.

The J gene is TRBJ2-3, the V gene TRBV7-2; unclear D gene. Germline V gene sequence: CDR1 SGHTA, CDR2 FQGNSA. The germline V and J ends were trimmed by 3 bases and 2 bases, with 12 bases remaining between them. This CDR3 has 15 residues. CDR3 in amino acids: CASSLSPPPTDTQYF. The DNA of the CDR3 is TGTGCCAGCAGCTTGAGTCCACCGCCCACAGATACGCAGTATTTT.

This clone has only a few counts. This rearrangement joins TRBV5-4 to TRBJ2-3, with a weak D call TRBD2 (5 bases). Trimming took off 0 bases at V and 0 bases at J, with 14 bases between the two ends. In germline, CDR1 is SGHNT, CDR2 YYREEE (reference sequence). This CDR3 is 17 amino acids long. The CDR3 coding sequence is TGTGCCAGCAGCTTGGGCTCGGGGATTGGTAGCACAGATACGCAGTATTTT. It translates to CASSLGSGIGSTDTQYF.

This clone was recorded at least ten times. CDR3 sequence: CASSQSDTQYF. CDR3 nucleotides: TGTGCCAGCAGCCAGAGTGATACGCAGTATTTT. This chain uses TRBV11-2 with TRBJ2-3; D remains ambiguous. Germline V CDR1 and CDR2: SGHAT, FQNNGV. Trimming left V 5 bases short and J 6 bases short, with 6 bases between. This CDR3 is built from 11 residues. The complete variable domain, with remaining parts taken from reference TRBV11-2 and TRBJ2-3, reads EAGVAQSPRYKIIEKRQSVAFWCNPISGHATLYWYQQILGQGPKLLIQFQNNGVVDDSQLPKDRFSAERLKGVDSTLKIQPAKLEDSAVYLCASSQSDTQYFGPGTRLTVL.

This clone came up many times. The J gene is TRBJ2-1, the V gene TRBV28; 9 bases match TRBD2. V shed 10 bases, J shed 4 bases, and the junction held 8 bases outside the gene matches. The germline gives CDR1 MDHEN, CDR2 SYDVKM. The CDR3 contains 14 residues. The DNA for the CDR3 is TGTGCCACCTCATGGCGGGAGGGGTACAATGAGCAGTTCTTC. It encodes CATSWREGYNEQFF.

V gene TRBV15 combines with J gene TRBJ2-7, with D possibly being TRBD1 (6 bases). Germline CDR1 and CDR2: LNHNV and YYDKDF (reference sequence). V shed 5 bases and J shed 2 bases, with 16 bases lying between them. There are 15 residues in the CDR3. CDR3 in amino acids: CATSYQQGPTYEQYF. In nucleotides, the CDR3 is TGTGCCACCAGCTACCAACAGGGACCTACCTACGAGCAGTACTTC.

This clone has a handful of counts. The chain joins TRBV5-1 to TRBJ2-5; 8 nucleotides agree with TRBD2. The V gene end was trimmed by 1 base and the J gene end by 3 bases; junction bases not matched to a gene: 2. Germline lookup yields CDR1 SGHRS and CDR2 YFSETQ. The CDR3 consists of 14 residues. CDR3 sequence (DNA): TGCGCCAGCAGCTTGTTAGCGGGGAAAGAGACCCAGTACTTC. This sequence encodes CASSLLAGKETQYF.

This clone was counted between two and nine times. V is TRBV9 and J is TRBJ2-2, with 10 positions matching TRBD2. This CDR3 has 21 residues. V shed 4 bases and J 7 bases; nucleotides not matched to a gene: 25. Germline values: CDR1 SGDLS, CDR2 YYNGEE. Written as DNA, the CDR3 is TGTGCCAGCAGCAAGGGACAGGAACCGGGAGCGTCTAGCGGGAGTAGCGGGGAGCTGTTTTTT. Amino acid sequence: CASSKGQEPGASSGSSGELFF.

This clone was seen more than once but under ten times. This chain's CDR3 is CASSAVASYEQYF. As DNA, the CDR3 is TGTGCCAGCAGCGCGGTGGCCTCCTACGAGCAGTACTTC. The rearrangement uses TRBV2 and TRBJ2-7, with D hard to call. Trimming pared 6 bases from V and 0 bases from J, leaving 9 bases between. Germline values: CDR1 SNHLY, CDR2 FYNNEI. This CDR3 contains 13 residues.

V usage is TRBV25-1 and J usage is TRBJ2-6, with a weak D call TRBD1 (6 bases). V shed 5 bases and J shed 0 bases, with 14 bases lying between them. In germline, CDR1 is MGHDK, CDR2 SYGVNS. The CDR3 covers 17 residues. The CDR3: CASSQQGQHSGANVLTF. The CDR3 coding sequence is TGTGCCAGCAGTCAACAGGGTCAGCACTCTGGGGCCAACGTCCTGACTTTC. The entire variable domain, with the rest obtained from reference TRBV25-1 and TRBJ2-6, is as follows: EADIYQTPRYLVIGTGKKITLECSQTMGHDKMYWYQQDPGMELHLIHYSYGVNSTEKGDLSSESTVSRIRTEHFPLTLESARPSHTSQYLCASSQQGQHSGANVLTFGAGSRLTVL.

At least ten counts were recorded for this clone. The V gene is TRBV29-1, the J gene TRBJ2-3, with TRBD1 matching over 8 bases. Trimming at V came to 7 bases and at J to 1 base, leaving 37 bases not matched to a gene. CDR1 and CDR2 from the germline V gene are SQVTM and ANQGSEA. This CDR3 region has 24 residues. This CDR3 is CSARLRYQGQVQGEAGTRTDTQYF. DNA for the CDR3: TGCAGCGCCCGCCTCAGATACCAGGGACAGGTTCAGGGAGAAGCTGGTACCCGCACAGATACGCAGTATTTT.

The chain links TRBV19 to TRBJ1-5; no firm D call. Per the germline V gene, CDR1 is LNHDA and CDR2 is SQIVND (reference sequence). This CDR3 region has 12 residues. The V gene lost 7 bases and the J gene lost 5 bases, with 9 bases spanning the gap. CDR3 DNA sequence: TGTGCCAGTATGGGCTTTTATCAGCCCCAGCATTTT. It specifies CASMGFYQPQHF.

V gene TRBV7-2 combines with J gene TRBJ1-5; TRBD1 matches 9 bases. The CDR3 sequence is 15 residues long. V lost 5 bases and J lost 6; bases outside the gene matches: 8. Germline V lookup: CDR1 SGHTA, CDR2 FQGNSA. CDR3 region: CASSPRTGEGQPQHF. In DNA form, the CDR3 reads TGTGCCAGCAGCCCGAGGACAGGGGAAGGTCAGCCCCAGCATTTT.

This clone showed up many times. The V and J genes are TRBV11-3 and TRBJ2-1, with D unclear. Germline V gives CDR1 SGHNT, CDR2 YENEEA. The CDR3 is 14 residues long. Between the trimmed V and J ends, which lost 2 bases and 4 bases, there was a span of 9 bases. CDR3 protein: CASSLSLGYNEQFF. The CDR3 nucleotides are TGTGCCAGCAGCTTAAGTCTGGGTTACAATGAGCAGTTCTTC. Variable domain in full (rest from reference TRBV11-3 and TRBJ2-1): EAGVVQSPRYKIIEKKQPVAFWCNPISGHNTLYWYLQNLGQGPELLIRYENEEAVDDSQLPKDRFSAERLKGVDSTLKIQPAELGDSAVYLCASSLSLGYNEQFFGPGTRLTVL.

This clone has just a few counts. V usage is TRBV27 and J usage is TRBJ2-7; 7 bases map to TRBD2. V lost 2 bases, J lost 5 bases, and 6 bases stayed unmatched. The CDR3 totals 14 residues. CDR1 and CDR2 from the germline V gene are MNHEY and SMNVEV (reference sequence). CDR3 in DNA: TGTGCCAGCAGTTTAGCGGGAGCCCGGGACGAGCAGTACTTC. It codes for CASSLAGARDEQYF.

The chain employs TRBV15 and TRBJ1-2; 10 bases are shared with TRBD1. Germline CDR1 is LNHNV and CDR2 is YYDKDF (reference sequence). J lost 8 bases, V lost 1 base, and 10 bases had no gene match. The CDR3 extends over 16 amino acids. The CDR3 DNA is TGTGCCACCAGCAGAGGAGAACCGGGACAGGGGAAAGGCTACACCTTC. Translating gives CATSRGEPGQGKGYTF.

This clone was counted ten times or more. DNA for the CDR3: TGTGCCAGCAGCTCCCCGCCTAGCGGGGGATACAATGAGCAGTTCTTC. It encodes CASSSPPSGGYNEQFF. J is TRBJ2-1 and V is TRBV5-4; 10 bases line up with TRBD2. CDR3 length: 16 residues. The trim removed 3 bases at V and 4 bases at J, leaving 7 bases unmatched. Germline CDR1 SGHNT, CDR2 YYREEE (reference sequence).

This rearrangement joins TRBV28 to TRBJ2-7; TRBD2 agrees at 10 bases. The CDR3 length is 15 residues. V dropped 5 bases and J dropped 5; count of bases not matched to a gene: 9. Germline values: CDR1 MDHEN, CDR2 SYDVKM. The CDR3 nucleotides read TGTGCCAGCAGTACAGCTAGCGGGAGTTTCAACGAGCAGTACTTC. It specifies CASSTASGSFNEQYF.

This clone was seen a few times. This chain links TRBV5-1 with TRBJ2-5, with 8 bases that match TRBD2. Germline loops: CDR1 SGHRS, CDR2 YFSETQ. The length of the CDR3 is 14 residues. Germline trimming cut 5 bases from V and 4 bases from J; bases unmatched to any gene: 7. CDR3 DNA: TGCGCCAGCAGACCTAGACGGGAGGGAGAGACCCAGTACTTC. Protein: CASRPRREGETQYF.

The genes are TRBV7-8 and TRBJ2-7; 7 bases map to TRBD1. The junction had 11 bases not matched to a gene; V was cut back by 5 bases and J by 4 bases. CDR3 length: 15 residues. Per the germline V gene, CDR1 is SGHVS and CDR2 is FQNEAQ. In DNA, the CDR3 is TGTGCCAGCAGCGATCCGGACAGGCTCGTTTACGAGCAGTACTTC. Translated: CASSDPDRLVYEQYF.

This clone has a handful of counts. CDR3 sequence (DNA): TGTGCCAGCAGCGCCCCGTTCACGACCCAGTACTTC. This gives the protein CASSAPFTTQYF. This chain links TRBV6-5 with TRBJ2-5; D unresolved. Germline V lookup: CDR1 MNHEY, CDR2 SVGAGI. The V end was cut by 6 bases, the J end by 7 bases, with 12 bases between. This CDR3 region has 12 residues.

This clone has more than one count but fewer than ten. The V and J genes are TRBV5-4 and TRBJ1-4; D might be TRBD1 (5 bases). From germline, CDR1 is SGHNT and CDR2 YYREEE (reference sequence). V lost 4 bases to trimming and J lost 8 bases, with 12 bases between them. This CDR3 region has 13 residues. CDR3 loop: CASSGGAREKLFF. The CDR3 nucleotides read TGTGCCAGCAGCGGGGGAGCGAGGGAAAAACTGTTTTTT.

This clone has a handful of counts. Other DNA sequences in this sample translate to the same CDR3. This rearrangement joins TRBV27 to TRBJ2-7; TRBD2 aligns across 9 bases. Trimming removed 2 bases from V and 2 bases from J; junction bases left unmatched: 1. Germline V lookup: CDR1 MNHEY, CDR2 SMNVEV (reference sequence). This CDR3 is built from 14 residues. CDR3: CASSLAGGPYEQYF. The CDR3 region has the DNA TGTGCCAGCAGTTTAGCGGGAGGGCCCTACGAGCAGTACTTC.